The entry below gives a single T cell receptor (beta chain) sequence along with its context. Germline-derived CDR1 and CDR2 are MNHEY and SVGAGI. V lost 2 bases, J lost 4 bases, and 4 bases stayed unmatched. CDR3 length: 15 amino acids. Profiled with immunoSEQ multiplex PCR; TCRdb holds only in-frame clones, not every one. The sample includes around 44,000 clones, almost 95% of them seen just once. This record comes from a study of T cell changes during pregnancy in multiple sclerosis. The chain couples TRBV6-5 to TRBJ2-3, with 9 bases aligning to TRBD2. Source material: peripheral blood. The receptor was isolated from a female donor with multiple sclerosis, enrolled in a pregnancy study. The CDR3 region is CASSYGSSGADTQYF. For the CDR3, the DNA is TGTGCCAGCAGTTACGGGTCTAGCGGGGCAGATACGCAGTATTTT.